Each of the 21 T cell receptor beta chains below was sequenced from the same sample in a study of follicular helper T cells after annual influenza vaccination. Only in-frame clones appear in the TCRdb table, and some are missing; sequencing was by immunoSEQ multiplex PCR. The table shows about 9,900 clones, with around 82% occurring only once. Time point given: 2013-2014 season, 7 days after vaccination. The material sequenced was CXCR5- memory CD4+ T cells sorted from blood, taken 7 days after influenza vaccination. These receptors originate from an adult who received the influenza vaccine.

This clone was seen a handful of times. J is TRBJ2-7 and V is TRBV9; 13 positions agree with TRBD2. The CDR3 spans 14 residues. Losses at the gene ends were 4 bases for V and 7 bases for J; bases not matched to a gene: 5. Germline V CDR1 and CDR2: SGDLS, YYNGEE. The CDR3, as DNA: TGTGCCAGCAGCCCCAGGACTAGCGGGAGTGAGCAGTACTTC. This sequence encodes CASSPRTSGSEQYF.

The CDR3 DNA reads as TGTGCCAGCAGTGAGACACAGGGGAGGGGGGAGACCCAGTACTTC. This translates into CASSETQGRGETQYF. The genes are TRBV6-1 and TRBJ2-5; either TRBD1 or TRBD2 may supply D (7 bases each). The length of the CDR3 is 15 residues. Deletions cut 3 bases from V and 5 bases from J, with 16 bases between. Germline assignment: CDR1 MNHNS and CDR2 SASEGT.

The V gene is TRBV25-1, the J gene TRBJ2-1; no clear D gene. This CDR3 is built from 11 residues. Germline CDR1 is MGHDK and CDR2 is SYGVNS. V was cut by 4 bases and J by 4 bases, with 2 bases left in between. In nucleotides, the CDR3 is TGTGCCAGCAGTGTATACAATGAGCAGTTCTTC. Residues: CASSVYNEQFF.

Points on this clone: A junction boundary mismatches the germline segment, possibly from a read error. This sequence joins TRBV7-7 and TRBJ2-2; TRBD1 agrees at 9 bases. In germline, CDR1 is SSHAT, CDR2 FNYEAQ (reference sequence). CDR3 length: 15 residues. The CDR3 DNA reads as TGTGCTAGCAGCCGGGGACAGGGCGGCACCGGGGAGCTGTTTTTT. Translating gives CASSRGQGGTGELFF.

This clone was observed a single time. The gene calls are TRBV7-2 and TRBJ2-7; 11 bases agree with TRBD1. This CDR3 contains 15 residues. The J segment lost 4 bases and the V segment lost 1 base, leaving 3 bases of the junction unmatched. Germline-derived CDR1 and CDR2 are SGHTA and FQGNSA. The CDR3 loop reads CASSLDGQGAYEQYF. The DNA for the CDR3 is TGTGCCAGCAGCTTAGATGGACAGGGGGCATACGAGCAGTACTTC.

The chain recombines TRBV6-1 with TRBJ1-5; 7 nucleotides align to TRBD1. J gave up 11 bases and V 8 bases, and 12 bases lay outside the gene matches. The V gene's germline CDR1 is MNHNS and CDR2 SASEGT. This CDR3 is built from 13 residues. The CDR3 coding sequence is TGTGCCAGCCGGGGACAGCTACAATCAGCCCAGCATTTT. Translated: CASRGQLQSAQHF.

This chain joins TRBV20-1 and TRBJ2-7; D might be TRBD1 (5 bases). Deletions cut 3 bases from V and 7 bases from J, with 10 bases between. The CDR3 length is 11 residues. Germline CDR1 is DFQATT and CDR2 is SNEGSKA (reference sequence). DNA for the CDR3: TGCAGTGCTAGTACCAGGGAAGAGCAGTACTTC. Encoded protein: CSASTREEQYF.

The V gene is TRBV9, the J gene TRBJ1-3; D is unresolved. This CDR3 has 13 amino acids. Germline V gene sequence: CDR1 SGDLS, CDR2 YYNGEE. Trimming removed 3 bases at V and 4 bases at J, with 8 bases between. CDR3 amino acids: CASSAPPGNTIYF. The CDR3 region has the DNA TGTGCCAGCAGCGCCCCCCCCGGAAACACCATATATTTT.

This clone has a single count. The V gene is TRBV9, the J gene TRBJ2-2, with 8 bases matching TRBD2. CDR1 SGDLS and CDR2 YYNGEE come from the germline V gene. The length of the CDR3 is 15 residues. V was clipped by 7 bases and J by 4 bases; unmatched bases: 9. This CDR3 reads CASGAGGLSTGELFF. CDR3 nucleotides: TGTGCCAGCGGGGCGGGAGGTCTGTCCACCGGGGAGCTGTTTTTT.

The gene calls are TRBV30 and TRBJ1-5; weak D call: TRBD1 (5 bases). CDR1 is GTSNPN, CDR2 SVGIG, per germline (reference sequence). The CDR3 loop spans 15 amino acids. With 1 base removed from V and 7 bases from J, the gap between germline ends came to 17 bases. CDR3: CAWSGGTSMNQPQHF. In DNA form, the CDR3 reads TGTGCCTGGAGTGGCGGGACCTCAATGAACCAGCCCCAGCATTTT.

The genes are TRBV5-6 and TRBJ2-3, with D possibly being TRBD1 (6 bases). V lost 6 bases and J lost 5, with 13 bases in between. From germline, CDR1 is SGHDT and CDR2 YYEEEE. This CDR3 is built from 13 residues. The CDR3: CASTQGRVDTQYF. The CDR3 region has the DNA TGTGCCAGCACGCAGGGGCGGGTAGATACGCAGTATTTT. Filled out from reference TRBV5-6 and TRBJ2-3, the complete variable domain reads DAGVTQSPTHLIKTRGQQVTLRCSPKSGHDTVSWYQQALGQGPQFIFQYYEEEERQRGNFPDRFSGHQFPNYSSELNVNALLLGDSALYLCASTQGRVDTQYFGPGTRLTVL.

This clone was observed a single time. DNA for the CDR3: TGTGCCAGCAGTTACTTGGGTTACACTGAAGCTTTCTTT. Its translation: CASSYLGYTEAFF. J is TRBJ1-1 and V is TRBV6-5, with D unclear. The CDR3 is 13 residues long. Germline V CDR1 and CDR2: MNHEY, SVGAGI. V was cut by 1 base and J by 3 bases, with 6 bases left in between.

This clone was counted a few times. The chain couples TRBV9 to TRBJ1-6; 9 nucleotides align to TRBD1. The CDR3 consists of 17 residues. J lost 7 bases, V lost 0 bases, and 8 bases had no gene match. Germline CDR1 and CDR2: SGDLS and YYNGEE. The CDR3, as DNA: TGTGCCAGCAGCGTAGGGGACAGGGTTCTTGAAAATTCACCCCTCCACTTT. Translation gives CASSVGDRVLENSPLHF. Full variable domain (rest looked up from reference TRBV9 and TRBJ1-6): DSGVTQTPKHLITATGQRVTLRCSPRSGDLSVYWYQQSLDQGLQFLIQYYNGEERAKGNILERFSAQQFPDLHSELNLSSLELGDSALYFCASSVGDRVLENSPLHFGNGTRLTVT.

V is TRBV11-2 and J is TRBJ2-7; D not certain. CDR3 length equals 11 residues. Trimming took 5 bases from V and 3 from J, leaving 5 bases between them. In germline, CDR1 is SGHAT, CDR2 FQNNGV. The CDR3 region is CASSPHYEQYF. CDR3 DNA sequence: TGTGCCAGCAGCCCGCACTACGAGCAGTACTTC.

The chain couples TRBV25-1 to TRBJ1-1; weak D call: TRBD1 (6 bases). V was cut by 2 bases and J by 0 bases, with 10 bases left in between. CDR1 is MGHDK, CDR2 SYGVNS, per germline. The CDR3 has 15 residues. CDR3 protein: CASSETGKMNTEAFF. DNA of the CDR3: TGTGCCAGCAGTGAAACAGGGAAGATGAACACTGAAGCTTTCTTT.

This chain joins TRBV7-8 and TRBJ2-7; no definite D call. Trimming stripped 1 base from V and 12 bases from J, with 10 bases between. This CDR3 spans 11 amino acids. Germline V gives CDR1 SGHVS, CDR2 FQNEAQ. CDR3 sequence reads: CASSLVSLLYF. The CDR3 DNA sequence: TGTGCCAGCAGCTTAGTCAGCCTATTGTACTTC.

The chain has TRBV7-2 and TRBJ2-1, with D maybe TRBD1 (5 bases). The CDR3 covers 12 residues. Per the germline V gene, CDR1 is SGHTA and CDR2 is FQGNSA. V was clipped by 4 bases and J by 9 bases, with 10 bases between them. CDR3 sequence reads: CASSSTAGEQFF. The CDR3 DNA is TGTGCCAGCAGCTCGACAGCAGGTGAGCAGTTCTTC.

The V and J genes are TRBV29-1 and TRBJ1-2; D not certain. Germline CDR1 reads SQVTM; CDR2 reads ANQGSEA. V was pared by 6 bases and J by 4 bases, with 12 bases between. The CDR3 covers 12 residues. CDR3 nucleotide sequence: TGCAGCGTGAGGGATGATGGCTATGGCTACACCTTC. Its translation is CSVRDDGYGYTF.

The chain links TRBV7-2 to TRBJ2-4; possibly TRBD2 for D (6 bases). V was cut by 3 bases and J by 2 bases, with 11 bases left in between. The CDR3 has 15 amino acids. Germline assignment: CDR1 SGHTA and CDR2 FQGNSA. The CDR3 sequence is CASSFSGGTKNIQYF. DNA for the CDR3: TGTGCCAGCAGCTTCTCTGGGGGGACCAAAAACATTCAGTACTTC.

The chain is built from TRBV6-1 and TRBJ1-2; possibly TRBD1 for D (6 bases). V lost 5 bases, J lost 12 bases, and 22 bases lay in between. CDR1 and CDR2 from the germline V gene are MNHNS and SASEGT. The CDR3 covers 14 residues. The CDR3 DNA reads as TGTGCCAGCAGTTTACAGGGTCCAGGAACCCCTCACACCTTC. Translated, it gives CASSLQGPGTPHTF.

CDR3 nucleotides: TGTGCCAGCAGCTCGCAGGGAACAGATACGCAGTATTTT. Encoded protein: CASSSQGTDTQYF. The V and J genes are TRBV11-3 and TRBJ2-3; maybe TRBD1 (5 bases). V lost 4 bases, J lost 3 bases, and 8 bases lay in between. The CDR3 extends over 13 amino acids. Germline V gene lookup returns CDR1 SGHNT and CDR2 YENEEA.